The entry that follows covers one T cell receptor beta chain sequence. The antigen is not known. Then a second PCR, running about 6 to 11 cycles, was carried out with a sample-barcoded 5' primer and a J-beta primer mix. Every sample returned 2.5 million or more CDR3-containing paired-end reads. A single record per CDR3 protein comes from TCRdb applying MiXCR to the 5' RACE reads. The sample lists around 1,000,000 distinct CDR3 sequences, almost 25% occurring once. This record comes from a study of blood T cells in healthy people across ages. Findings of the study overall: Both naive CD4+ cell counts and diversity were greater in long-lived donors than in aged donors.

Per germline, CDR1 SGHAT and CDR2 FQNNGV. This CDR3 contains 16 residues. The ends lost 1 base at V and 6 bases at J; junction bases unmatched: 8. The same sample was also studied in work on T cells of mothers and their children. As that study records: Per mother, over 9 million TCR beta CDR3 reads were obtained; per child, approximately 3.2 million.

The TCR was taken from a girl aged 2-10 years in good health. Source material: blood. The genes are TRBV11-2 and TRBJ2-2, with 7 positions matching TRBD2. CDR3 protein: CASSLGVLGGAGELFF. CDR3 coding DNA: TGTGCCAGCAGCTTAGGTGTCTTGGGGGGGGCCGGGGAGCTGTTTTTT.